The sequence of this T cell receptor beta chain was determined in a study of OX40 agonist ivuxolimab in advanced cancers. Some background on the complete study: Ivuxolimab, which targeted the costimulatory receptor OX40 (CD134), was an agonistic, fully human IgG2 monoclonal antibody. Intravenous ivuxolimab was administered to patients every 2 weeks at six dose levels: 0.01, 0.1, 0.3, 1.5, 3 and 10 mg/kg. Among the approximately 50 dose-escalation patients, about 19 had hepatocellular carcinoma, roughly 15 melanoma, 9 renal cell carcinoma and 9 head and neck cancer. In the dose-escalation cohort, approximately 80% of patients were male, and the mean age was 60 years with a range of roughly 20 to 79. Prior anti-PD-1, anti-PD-L1 or anti-CTLA-4 therapy was permitted, and approximately 40% of dose-escalation patients had received checkpoint inhibitors. Partial responses occurred in three dose-escalation patients, of whom one had hepatocellular carcinoma and two had cutaneous melanoma. The point of sequencing TCRbeta in the periphery was to test whether ivuxolimab changed TCR sequence diversity and drove clonal T-cell expansion. The paper describes the monotherapy dose-escalation part (N ≈ 51 patients) of the phase I trial of ivuxolimab.

To sequence the TCRbeta CDR3 region, genomic DNA was isolated from the sorted cells. The immunoSEQ Assay was used for sequencing of TCRbeta CDR3 regions. This is the immuneACCESS table as TCRdb keeps it, with only in-frame sequences that have V and J called. A part of the clones is gone; compared with another copy, unresolved V genes explain less than half, and the rest is unexplained. In this sample the table shows over 45,000 clones, 82% of which occur a single time. The ten top clones hold roughly 1.5% of the sample. The germline V and J ends show losses of 4 bases and 4 bases respectively, and no gene match explains 6 bases of the junction. Taken from cysteine to phenylalanine, the CDR3 has 14 residues. The DNA shown is the 42-base CDR3, in frame from base 1. Per the germline V gene, MNHNS is the CDR1 and SASEGT is the CDR2. Patients with a history of autoimmune disease or receiving systemic immunosuppression were excluded from the trial. Peripheral blood for TCR sequencing was collected from all dose cohorts at baseline, on cycle 4 day 1, and on cycle 7 day 1. Samples were obtained from an open-label, multicenter, first-in-human phase I dose-escalation trial of ivuxolimab. Adults with locally advanced or metastatic melanoma, renal cell carcinoma, hepatocellular carcinoma or head and neck squamous cell carcinoma were enrolled in the trial. Before TCR sequencing, CD4+ T cells and CD8+ T cells were sorted from peripheral blood as separate populations.

Broad study findings and their caveats: In the 0.1-3.0 mg/kg groups, partial responders were among the patients with the lowest normalized peripheral clonal expansion, particularly in CD8+ T cells. On average, CD8+ T cells showed more expanded clones than CD4+ T cells after ivuxolimab. Low levels of normalized T-cell clonal expansion were also shown by some nonresponding patients. Clonal expansion of both CD4+ and CD8+ blood T cells was observed from baseline to week 6 at doses 0.1 to 3.0 mg/kg. Antigen specificity was not determined for the clonally expanded peripheral T cells.

With respect to this clone: The antigen it binds to is not known. Qualities for individual bases were not recorded, and no much larger clone is one base off.

The TCR originated in an adult with an advanced solid tumor such as melanoma, head and neck, liver or kidney cancer. Sample: CD4+ or CD8+ T cells sorted from blood, taken in a trial of the OX40 agonist ivuxolimab. This sequence uses TRBV6-1 and TRBJ1-2; TRBD1 matches 7 bases in the middle. The CDR3: CASSGTGDFYGYTF. The nucleotides read TGTGCCAGCAGTGGGACAGGCGACTTCTATGGCTACACCTTC.